The 23 T cell receptor beta chains below come from one sample, sequenced in a study of cytomegalovirus exposure and HLA in healthy donors. PCR primers comprised 60 Vbeta and 13 Jbeta primers. The assay was immunoSEQ multiplex PCR, and TCRdb's table has in-frame clones only and misses some. Of approximately 170,000 clones listed, approximately 82% are singletons. The sample was PBMCs. All receptors derive from a male donor in good health and CMV-seronegative.

This chain joins TRBV7-8 and TRBJ2-5, with TRBD2 matching over 8 bases. CDR1 and CDR2 (germline): SGHVS, FQNEAQ. The CDR3 extends over 13 amino acids. V gave up 5 bases and J gave up 4 bases; unmatched junction bases: 3. In DNA, the CDR3 is TGTGCCAGCAGCAGACGGGGGGGAGAGACCCAGTACTTC. Its translation: CASSRRGGETQYF. The full variable domain, with the rest looked up from reference TRBV7-8 and TRBJ2-5, is GAGVSQSPRYKVAKRGQDVALRCDPISGHVSLFWYQQALGQGPEFLTYFQNEAQLDKSGLPSDRFFAERPEGSVSTLKIQRTQQEDSAVYLCASSRRGGETQYFGPGTRLLVL.

The DNA of the CDR3 is TGTGCCATCAGTGAACGAGGCGGGGGCGACACAGATACGCAGTATTTT. Its protein is CAISERGGGDTDTQYF. The chain is built from TRBV10-3 and TRBJ2-3, with D possibly TRBD2 on 7 matching bases. Germline V gives CDR1 ENHRY, CDR2 SYGVKD. There are 16 residues in the CDR3. The ends were cut back, 3 bases at V and 2 bases at J, with 15 bases in the middle.

The genes are TRBV7-8 and TRBJ1-1; 8 bases map to TRBD1. The CDR3 has 15 amino acids. V gave up 6 bases and J gave up 1 base; unmatched junction bases: 7. The germline CDR1 and CDR2 sequences are SGHVS and FQNEAQ. The chain's CDR3 is CASRGTGQSNTEAFF. DNA for the CDR3: TGTGCCAGCAGAGGGACAGGCCAGTCGAACACTGAAGCTTTCTTT.

This clone was seen only once. The rearrangement links TRBV25-1 to TRBJ2-1, with a possible D match to TRBD2 (5 bases). In germline, CDR1 is MGHDK, CDR2 SYGVNS. V was trimmed by 2 bases and J by 2 bases, leaving 13 bases between them. This CDR3 spans 16 amino acids. CDR3: CASSENAGVPYNEQFF. The CDR3 region has the DNA TGTGCCAGCAGTGAAAACGCGGGTGTCCCCTACAATGAGCAGTTCTTC. The full variable domain, rest sourced from reference TRBV25-1 and TRBJ2-1, is EADIYQTPRYLVIGTGKKITLECSQTMGHDKMYWYQQDPGMELHLIHYSYGVNSTEKGDLSSESTVSRIRTEHFPLTLESARPSHTSQYLCASSENAGVPYNEQFFGPGTRLTVL.

The rearrangement joins TRBV7-8 to TRBJ2-7, with D possibly being TRBD1 (6 bases). The CDR3 has 14 residues. The V gene's germline CDR1 is SGHVS and CDR2 FQNEAQ. V lost 5 bases, J lost 4 bases, and 15 bases lay in between. The CDR3 nucleotides are TGTGCCAGCAGCCTGGGACACAAATATTACGAGCAGTACTTC. The encoded protein is CASSLGHKYYEQYF.

This clone came up a few times. The chain combines TRBV6-4 with TRBJ2-2, with D perhaps matching TRBD1 (6 bases). The CDR3 has 13 residues. The V end was cut by 2 bases, the J end by 7 bases, with 8 bases between. In germline, CDR1 is MRHNA, CDR2 SNTAGT. CDR3 residues: CASSDGTHGELFF. CDR3 coding DNA: TGTGCCAGCAGTGACGGGACACACGGGGAGCTGTTTTTT.

This chain uses TRBV7-3 with TRBJ1-1; D remains ambiguous. Deletions cut 1 base from V and 1 base from J, with 13 bases between. The CDR3 length is 16 residues. Germline assignment: CDR1 SGHTA and CDR2 FQGTGA. The CDR3 DNA is TGTGCCAGCAGCTTAAGGTTTCTGGGCCCGAACACTGAAGCTTTCTTT. Amino acid sequence: CASSLRFLGPNTEAFF.

The rearrangement links TRBV5-1 to TRBJ1-3; TRBD1 matches at 7 bases. Germline lookup yields CDR1 SGHRS and CDR2 YFSETQ. With V trimmed by 4 bases and J by 1 base, 5 bases remained unmatched. CDR3 size: 15 residues. The CDR3 nucleotides read TGCGCCAGCAGCCAACGACAGGGTTCTGGAAACACCATATATTTT. Amino acids: CASSQRQGSGNTIYF.

The V gene is TRBV19, the J gene TRBJ2-7, with TRBD2 identical over 12 bases. V dropped 6 bases and J dropped 2; count of bases not matched to a gene: 11. The germline V gene encodes CDR1 LNHDA and CDR2 SQIVND (reference sequence). The CDR3 sequence is 17 residues long. CDR3: CASSALKLAGGTYEQYF. The CDR3 DNA sequence: TGTGCCAGTAGCGCCCTAAAACTAGCGGGAGGTACCTACGAGCAGTACTTC.

The chain links TRBV11-2 to TRBJ2-4; D possibly corresponds to TRBD2 (5 bases). The CDR3 spans 16 residues. V was pared by 2 bases and J by 9 bases, with 20 bases between. Per germline, CDR1 SGHAT and CDR2 FQNNGV. CDR3 amino acids: CASSLTPLATAVIQYF. DNA of the CDR3: TGTGCCAGCAGCTTAACCCCTCTAGCCACAGCTGTCATTCAGTACTTC.

The V and J genes are TRBV5-6 and TRBJ2-7, with TRBD2 as a possible D gene (5 bases). The CDR3 covers 14 residues. The V gene lost 4 bases and the J gene lost 2 bases, with 13 bases spanning the gap. CDR1 and CDR2 (germline): SGHDT, YYEEEE. This chain's CDR3 is CASSQPGKTYEQYF. The CDR3 region has the DNA TGTGCCAGCAGCCAGCCGGGGAAAACCTACGAGCAGTACTTC.

The rearrangement joins TRBV18 to TRBJ1-2; no reliable D call. There are 15 residues in the CDR3. Trimming removed 3 bases from V and 0 bases from J, with 11 bases in between. The germline gives CDR1 KGHSH, CDR2 LQKENI. The CDR3 bases are TGTGCCAGCTCACCGAGCGGAACCTCTAACTATGGCTACACCTTC. Amino acids: CASSPSGTSNYGYTF.

The gene calls are TRBV10-3 and TRBJ1-4, with D perhaps TRBD1 (5 bases). The V gene's germline CDR1 is ENHRY and CDR2 SYGVKD. This CDR3 spans 13 amino acids. V was shortened by 6 bases and J by 6 bases, with 11 bases between the two germline ends. The CDR3 DNA is TGTGCCATCAGGGGGCGGGAGGATGAAAAACTGTTTTTT. Its protein product is CAIRGREDEKLFF.

The J gene is TRBJ2-7, the V gene TRBV9, with a possible D match to TRBD1 (8 bases). This CDR3 comprises 15 residues. Trimming removed 3 bases from V and 6 bases from J, with 19 bases in between. Germline-derived CDR1 and CDR2 are SGDLS and YYNGEE. The CDR3 DNA follows: TGTGCCAGCAGCGAAAACCAGGGGGCTAGCGGCGAGCAGTACTTC. Protein sequence: CASSENQGASGEQYF.

The chain recombines TRBV5-1 with TRBJ2-6; D gene unclear. Germline V gives CDR1 SGHRS, CDR2 YFSETQ. The length of the CDR3 is 16 residues. Between the trimmed V and J ends, which lost 0 bases and 0 bases, there was a span of 7 bases. The CDR3 reads CASSLAVGSGANVLTF. CDR3 coding DNA: TGCGCCAGCAGCTTGGCCGTCGGCTCTGGGGCCAACGTCCTGACTTTC.

CDR3 sequence (DNA): TGTGCCAGCAGCTTGGAGTTGGGGGCCTCAGGGCCTATTATCACTGAAGCTTTCTTT. It codes for CASSLELGASGPIITEAFF. This chain uses TRBV5-6 with TRBJ1-1; a possible D gene is TRBD1 (6 bases). The V gene's germline CDR1 is SGHDT and CDR2 YYEEEE. V was pared by 0 bases and J by 4 bases, with 25 bases between. The CDR3 is 19 amino acids.

The gene calls are TRBV5-4 and TRBJ2-3, with D unresolved. The CDR3 runs 13 residues. With 2 bases removed from V and 0 bases from J, the gap between germline ends came to 4 bases. Looked up from germline, CDR1 is SGHNT and CDR2 is YYREEE (reference sequence). CDR3 DNA sequence: TGTGCCAGCAGCTTACAGAGCACAGATACGCAGTATTTT. Amino acid sequence: CASSLQSTDTQYF.

The chain uses TRBV5-5 and TRBJ1-2; the match to TRBD1 covers 11 bases. V lost 0 bases to trimming and J lost 7 bases; unmatched junction nucleotides: 2. The CDR3 spans 14 residues. Per the germline V gene, CDR1 is SGHKS and CDR2 is YYEKEE (reference sequence). CDR3 nucleotides: TGTGCCAGCAGCTTGGCTGGGACAGGGGGTGGCTACACCTTC. As protein: CASSLAGTGGGYTF.

This clone was picked up a small number of times. The rearrangement uses TRBV6-4 and TRBJ2-3; D remains ambiguous. Trimming pared 6 bases from V and 1 base from J, leaving 14 bases between. Germline V gene data show CDR1 as MRHNA and CDR2 as SNTAGT. CDR3 length: 15 amino acids. The CDR3 sequence is CASSRLLGGTDTQYF. The CDR3 DNA is TGTGCCAGCAGCCGTCTACTGGGCGGCACAGATACGCAGTATTTT.

The rearrangement joins TRBV5-1 to TRBJ1-6; 7 bases align to TRBD1. The CDR3 totals 14 residues. The ends lost 1 base at V and 7 bases at J; junction bases unmatched: 2. The germline gives CDR1 SGHRS, CDR2 YFSETQ. CDR3 DNA: TGCGCCAGCAGCTTGAGACAGGGAAATTCACCCCTCCACTTT. This gives the protein CASSLRQGNSPLHF.

This clone was found once. The chain recombines TRBV25-1 with TRBJ2-6; TRBD1 aligns across 10 bases. Looked up from germline, CDR1 is MGHDK and CDR2 is SYGVNS. V gave up 8 bases and J gave up 1 base; unmatched junction bases: 8. The CDR3 contains 17 residues. The DNA of the CDR3 is TGTGCCAGCCTTAGGACAGGGGGAGATTCTGGGGCCAACGTCCTGACTTTC. Translation gives CASLRTGGDSGANVLTF.

The chain couples TRBV6-5 to TRBJ2-5; 7 nucleotides align to TRBD1. CDR1 is MNHEY, CDR2 SVGAGI, per germline. The junction had 13 bases not matched to a gene; V was cut back by 4 bases and J by 5 bases. The CDR3 consists of 16 residues. CDR3 sequence reads: CASSFSRQGRGETQYF. CDR3 sequence (DNA): TGTGCCAGCAGTTTCTCCCGGCAGGGCAGGGGGGAGACCCAGTACTTC.

V usage is TRBV6-5 and J usage is TRBJ1-1; D might be TRBD1 (5 bases). The CDR3 length is 14 residues. V lost 1 base to trimming and J lost 10 bases, with 16 bases between them. Germline CDR1 reads MNHEY; CDR2 reads SVGAGI. The CDR3 nucleotides are TGTGCCAGCAGTTACTTTGCTAGGGGTTCGGGAGCTTTCTTT. This sequence encodes CASSYFARGSGAFF.